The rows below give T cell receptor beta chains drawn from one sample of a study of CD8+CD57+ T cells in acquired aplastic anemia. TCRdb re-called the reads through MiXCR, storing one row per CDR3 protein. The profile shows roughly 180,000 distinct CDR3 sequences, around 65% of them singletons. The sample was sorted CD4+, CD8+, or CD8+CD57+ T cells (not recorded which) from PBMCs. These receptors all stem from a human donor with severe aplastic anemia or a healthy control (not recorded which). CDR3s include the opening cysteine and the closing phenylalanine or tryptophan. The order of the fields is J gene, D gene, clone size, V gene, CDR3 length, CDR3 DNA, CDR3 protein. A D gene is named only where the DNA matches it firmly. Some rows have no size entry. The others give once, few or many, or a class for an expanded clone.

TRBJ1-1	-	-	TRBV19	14	TGTGCCAGTAGTATCCGGCAGCAGAACACTGAAGCTTTCTTT	CASSIRQQNTEAFF
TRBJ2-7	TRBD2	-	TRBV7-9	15	TGTGCCAGCAGCTCGGGGACTAGCGCAGCCTACGAGCAGTACTTC	CASSSGTSAAYEQYF
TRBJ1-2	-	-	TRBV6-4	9	TGTGCCAGTAACTATGGCTACACCTTC	CASNYGYTF
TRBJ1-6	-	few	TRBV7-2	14	TGTGCCAGCAGCGACCCTCGGGGGGCCTCACCCCTCCACTTT	CASSDPRGASPLHF
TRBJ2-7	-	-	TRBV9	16	TGTGCCAGCAGCCCCGCTGGGGGCAGGCAGGGCTACGAGCAGTACTTC	CASSPAGGRQGYEQYF
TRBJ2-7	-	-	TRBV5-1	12	TGCGCCAGCAGCATCGCAGGAGGCGAGCAGTACTTC	CASSIAGGEQYF
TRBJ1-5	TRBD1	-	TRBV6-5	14	TGTGCCAGCAGTCCTCGACAGGGATACCAGCCCCAGCATTTT	CASSPRQGYQPQHF
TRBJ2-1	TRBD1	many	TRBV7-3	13	TGTGCCAGCAGCTTAGGACAGGTCAATGAGCAGTTCTTC	CASSLGQVNEQFF
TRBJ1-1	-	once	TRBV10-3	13	TGTGCCAGCATATCAGATACCAACACTGAAGCTTTCTTT	CASISDTNTEAFF
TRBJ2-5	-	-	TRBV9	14	TGTGCCAGCAGCTCCCGAGGCGAGGAAGAGACCCAGTACTTC	CASSSRGEEETQYF
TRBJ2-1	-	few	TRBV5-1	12	TGCGCCAGCCAAGAGGGGCGGAATGAGCAGTTCTTC	CASQEGRNEQFF